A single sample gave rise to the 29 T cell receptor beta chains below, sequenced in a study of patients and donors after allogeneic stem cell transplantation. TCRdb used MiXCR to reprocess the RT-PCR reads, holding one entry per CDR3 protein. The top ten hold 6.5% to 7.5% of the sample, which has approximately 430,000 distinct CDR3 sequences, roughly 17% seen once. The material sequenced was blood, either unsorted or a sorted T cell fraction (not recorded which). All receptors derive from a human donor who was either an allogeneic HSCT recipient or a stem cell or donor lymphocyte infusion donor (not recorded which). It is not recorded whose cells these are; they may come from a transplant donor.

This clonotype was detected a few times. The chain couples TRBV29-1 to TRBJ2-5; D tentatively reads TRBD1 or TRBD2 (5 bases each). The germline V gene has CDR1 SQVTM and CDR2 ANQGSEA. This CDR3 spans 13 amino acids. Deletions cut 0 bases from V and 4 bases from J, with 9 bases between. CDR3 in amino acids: CSVEEGDSETQYF. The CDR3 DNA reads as TGCAGCGTTGAAGAGGGGGATTCAGAGACCCAGTACTTC.

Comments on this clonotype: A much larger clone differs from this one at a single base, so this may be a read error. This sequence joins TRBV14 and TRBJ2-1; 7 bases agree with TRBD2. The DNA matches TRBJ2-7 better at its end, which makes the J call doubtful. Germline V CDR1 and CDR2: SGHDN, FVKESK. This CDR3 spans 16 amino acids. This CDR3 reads CASSHSGTNSYIEQYF. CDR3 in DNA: TGTGCCAGCAGCCACAGCGGGACTAACTCCTACATTGAGCAGTACTTC.

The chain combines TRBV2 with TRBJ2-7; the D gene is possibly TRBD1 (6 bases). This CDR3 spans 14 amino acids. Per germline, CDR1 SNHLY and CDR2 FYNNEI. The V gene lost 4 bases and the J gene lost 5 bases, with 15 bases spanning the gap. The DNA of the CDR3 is TGTGCCAGCAGTGTTGGCCAGGGGTGGAACGAGCAGTACTTC. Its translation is CASSVGQGWNEQYF.

The CDR3 reads CASSFFRGKGGYTF. DNA for the CDR3: TGCGCCAGCAGCTTTTTCAGGGGAAAAGGAGGCTACACCTTC. The chain combines TRBV5-1 with TRBJ1-2, with TRBD1 as a possible D gene (6 bases). V lost 2 bases, J lost 8 bases, and 16 bases lay in between. Per the germline V gene, CDR1 is SGHRS and CDR2 is YFSETQ. The CDR3 is 14 amino acids.

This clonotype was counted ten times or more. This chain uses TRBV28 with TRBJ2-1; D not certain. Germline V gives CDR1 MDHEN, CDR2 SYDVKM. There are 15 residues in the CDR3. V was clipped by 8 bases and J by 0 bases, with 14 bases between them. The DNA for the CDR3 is TGTGCCAGCCACCCGCGCCCGAGCTCCTACAATGAGCAGTTCTTC. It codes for CASHPRPSSYNEQFF.

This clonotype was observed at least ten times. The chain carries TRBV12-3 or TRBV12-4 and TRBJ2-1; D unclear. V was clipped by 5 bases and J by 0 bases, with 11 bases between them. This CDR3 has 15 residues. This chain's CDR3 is CASSRAPSSYNEQFF. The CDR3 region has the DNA TGTGCCAGCAGTAGGGCCCCAAGCTCCTACAATGAGCAGTTCTTC.

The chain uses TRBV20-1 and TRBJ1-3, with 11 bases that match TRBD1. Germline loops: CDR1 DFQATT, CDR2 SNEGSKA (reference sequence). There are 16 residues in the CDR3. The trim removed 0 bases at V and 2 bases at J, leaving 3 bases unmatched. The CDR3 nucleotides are TGCAGTGCTAGAGATTGGGGACAGGGGGCTGGAAACACCATATATTTT. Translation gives CSARDWGQGAGNTIYF.

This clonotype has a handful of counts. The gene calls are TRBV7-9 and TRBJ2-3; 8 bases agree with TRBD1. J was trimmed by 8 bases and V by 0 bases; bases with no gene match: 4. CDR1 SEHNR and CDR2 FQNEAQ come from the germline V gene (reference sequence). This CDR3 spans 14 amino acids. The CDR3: CASSLAATGGTQYF. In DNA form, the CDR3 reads TGTGCCAGCAGCTTAGCGGCAACAGGGGGTACGCAGTATTTT.

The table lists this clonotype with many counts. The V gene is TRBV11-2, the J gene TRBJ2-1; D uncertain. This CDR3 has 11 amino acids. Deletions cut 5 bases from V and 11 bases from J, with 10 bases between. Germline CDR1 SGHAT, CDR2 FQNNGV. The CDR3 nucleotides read TGTGCCAGCAGCCCCAAGCGTCAGCAGTTCTTC. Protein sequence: CASSPKRQQFF.

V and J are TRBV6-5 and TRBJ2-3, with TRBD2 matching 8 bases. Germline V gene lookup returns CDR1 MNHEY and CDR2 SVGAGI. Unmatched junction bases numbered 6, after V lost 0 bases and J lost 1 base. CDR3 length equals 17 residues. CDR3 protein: CASSYSAPRGGTDTQYF. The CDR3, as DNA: TGTGCCAGCAGTTACTCGGCGCCGCGGGGGGGCACAGATACGCAGTATTTT.

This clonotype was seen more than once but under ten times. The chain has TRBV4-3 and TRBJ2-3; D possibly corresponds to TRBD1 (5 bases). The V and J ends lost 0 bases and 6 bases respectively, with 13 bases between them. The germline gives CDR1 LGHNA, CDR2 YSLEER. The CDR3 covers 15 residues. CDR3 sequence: CASSQEWGGLDTQYF. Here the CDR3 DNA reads TGCGCCAGCAGCCAAGAGTGGGGCGGATTGGATACGCAGTATTTT.

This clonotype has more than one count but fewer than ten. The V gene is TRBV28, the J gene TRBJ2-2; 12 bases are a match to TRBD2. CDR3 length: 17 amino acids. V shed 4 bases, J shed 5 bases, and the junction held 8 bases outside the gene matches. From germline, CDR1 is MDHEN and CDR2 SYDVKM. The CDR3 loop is CASSSSGLAGSTGELFF. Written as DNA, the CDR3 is TGTGCCAGCAGTTCGTCCGGACTAGCGGGATCAACCGGGGAGCTGTTTTTT. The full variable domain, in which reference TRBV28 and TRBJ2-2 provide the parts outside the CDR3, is DVKVTQSSRYLVKRTGEKVFLECVQDMDHENMFWYRQDPGLGLRLIYFSYDVKMKEKGDIPEGYSVSREKKERFSLILESASTNQTSMYLCASSSSGLAGSTGELFFGEGSRLTVL.

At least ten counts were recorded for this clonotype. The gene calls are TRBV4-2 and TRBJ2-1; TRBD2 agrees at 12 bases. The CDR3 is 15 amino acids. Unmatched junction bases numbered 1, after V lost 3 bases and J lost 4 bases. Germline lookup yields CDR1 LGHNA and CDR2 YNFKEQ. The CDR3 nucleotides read TGTGCCAGCAGCCAGGGGACTAGCGGGTACAATGAGCAGTTCTTC. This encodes CASSQGTSGYNEQFF.

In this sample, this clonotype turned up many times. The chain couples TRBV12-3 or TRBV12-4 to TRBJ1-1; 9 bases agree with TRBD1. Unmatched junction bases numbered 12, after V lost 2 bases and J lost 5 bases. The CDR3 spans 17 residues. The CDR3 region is CASSLRNRGRVGTEAFF. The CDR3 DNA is TGTGCCAGCAGTTTACGTAACAGGGGGCGAGTCGGTACTGAAGCTTTCTTT.

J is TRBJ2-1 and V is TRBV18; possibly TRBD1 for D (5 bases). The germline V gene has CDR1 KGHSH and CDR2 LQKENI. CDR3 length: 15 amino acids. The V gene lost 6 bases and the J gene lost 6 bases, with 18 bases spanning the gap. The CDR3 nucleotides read TGTGCCAGCTCCCGCCAAGGGGATTTAATCAATGAGCAGTTCTTC. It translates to CASSRQGDLINEQFF.

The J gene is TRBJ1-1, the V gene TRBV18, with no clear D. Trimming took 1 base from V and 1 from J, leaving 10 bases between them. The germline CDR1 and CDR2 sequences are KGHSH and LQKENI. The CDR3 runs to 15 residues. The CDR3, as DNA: TGTGCCAGCTCACCACGGTCAGCGGGGAACACTGAAGCTTTCTTT. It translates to CASSPRSAGNTEAFF. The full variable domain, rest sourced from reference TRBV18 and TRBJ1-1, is NAGVMQNPRHLVRRRGQEARLRCSPMKGHSHVYWYRQLPEEGLKFMVYLQKENIIDESGMPKERFSAEFPKEGPSILRIQQVVRGDSAAYFCASSPRSAGNTEAFFGQGTRLTVV.

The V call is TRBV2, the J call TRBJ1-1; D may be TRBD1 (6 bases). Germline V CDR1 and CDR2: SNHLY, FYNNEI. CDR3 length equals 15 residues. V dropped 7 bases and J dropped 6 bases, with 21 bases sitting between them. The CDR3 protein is CASTPEVGGFSEAFF. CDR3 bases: TGTGCCAGCACCCCGGAAGTTGGGGGCTTCTCTGAAGCTTTCTTT.

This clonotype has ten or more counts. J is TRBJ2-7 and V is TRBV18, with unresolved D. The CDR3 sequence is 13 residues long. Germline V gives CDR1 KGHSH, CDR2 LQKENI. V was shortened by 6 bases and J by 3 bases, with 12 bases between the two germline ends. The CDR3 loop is CASSRQVDYEQYF. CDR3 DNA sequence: TGTGCCAGCTCCCGGCAGGTGGACTACGAGCAGTACTTC.

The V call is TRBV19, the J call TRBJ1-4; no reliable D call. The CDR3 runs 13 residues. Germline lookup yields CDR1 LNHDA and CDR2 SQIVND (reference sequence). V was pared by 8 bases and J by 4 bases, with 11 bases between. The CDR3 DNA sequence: TGTGCCAGTGTCCGGCGGTTTAATGAAAAACTGTTTTTT. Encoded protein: CASVRRFNEKLFF.

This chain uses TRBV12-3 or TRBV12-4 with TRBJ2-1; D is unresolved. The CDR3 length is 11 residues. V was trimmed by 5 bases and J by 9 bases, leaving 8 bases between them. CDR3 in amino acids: CASSHSSEQFF. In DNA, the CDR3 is TGTGCCAGCAGTCACTCTAGTGAGCAGTTCTTC.

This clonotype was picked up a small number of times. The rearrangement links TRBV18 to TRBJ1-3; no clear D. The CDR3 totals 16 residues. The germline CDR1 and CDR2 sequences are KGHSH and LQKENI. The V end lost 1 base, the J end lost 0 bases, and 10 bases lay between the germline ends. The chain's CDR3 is CASSPLAGYSGNTIYF. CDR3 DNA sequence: TGTGCCAGCTCACCACTGGCAGGATACTCTGGAAACACCATATATTTT.

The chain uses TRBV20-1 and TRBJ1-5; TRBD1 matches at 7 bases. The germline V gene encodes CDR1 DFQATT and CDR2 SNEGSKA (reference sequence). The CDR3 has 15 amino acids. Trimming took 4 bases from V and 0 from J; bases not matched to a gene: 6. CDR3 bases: TGCAGTGCTACCGGGACAGATTATAGCAATCAGCCCCAGCATTTT. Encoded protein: CSATGTDYSNQPQHF.

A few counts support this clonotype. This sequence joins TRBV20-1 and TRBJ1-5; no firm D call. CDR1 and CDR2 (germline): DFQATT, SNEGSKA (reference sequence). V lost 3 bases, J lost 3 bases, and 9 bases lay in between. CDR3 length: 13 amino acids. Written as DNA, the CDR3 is TGCAGTGCTAGTTCAGGATCCAATCAGCCCCAGCATTTT. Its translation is CSASSGSNQPQHF.

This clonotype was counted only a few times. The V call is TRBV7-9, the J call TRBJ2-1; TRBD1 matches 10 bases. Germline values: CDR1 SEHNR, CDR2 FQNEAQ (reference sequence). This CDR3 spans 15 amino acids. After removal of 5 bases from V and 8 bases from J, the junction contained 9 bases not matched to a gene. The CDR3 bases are TGTGCCAGCAGCAAAGGACAGGGGGTCTGGGATGAGCAGTTCTTC. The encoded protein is CASSKGQGVWDEQFF.

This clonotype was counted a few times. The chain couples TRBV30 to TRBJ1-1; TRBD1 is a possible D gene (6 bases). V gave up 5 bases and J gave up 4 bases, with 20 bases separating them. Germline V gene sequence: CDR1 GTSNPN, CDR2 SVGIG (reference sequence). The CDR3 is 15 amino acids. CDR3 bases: TGTGCCTGGGGAGGGGACATTCGGAAGGGCACTGAAGCTTTCTTT. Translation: CAWGGDIRKGTEAFF.

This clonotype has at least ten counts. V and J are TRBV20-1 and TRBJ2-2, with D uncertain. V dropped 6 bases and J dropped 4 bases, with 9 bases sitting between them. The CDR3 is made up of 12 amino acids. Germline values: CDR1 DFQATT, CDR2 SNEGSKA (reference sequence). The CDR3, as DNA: TGCAGTGCCCGAGAGGTCACCGGGGAGCTGTTTTTT. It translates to CSAREVTGELFF.

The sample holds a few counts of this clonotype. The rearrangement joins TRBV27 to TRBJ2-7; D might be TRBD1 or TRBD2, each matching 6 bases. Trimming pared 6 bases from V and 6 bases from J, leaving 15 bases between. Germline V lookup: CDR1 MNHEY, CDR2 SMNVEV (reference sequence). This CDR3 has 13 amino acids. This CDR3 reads CASRYGGFAEQYF. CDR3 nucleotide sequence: TGTGCCAGCAGATACGGGGGCTTCGCCGAGCAGTACTTC.

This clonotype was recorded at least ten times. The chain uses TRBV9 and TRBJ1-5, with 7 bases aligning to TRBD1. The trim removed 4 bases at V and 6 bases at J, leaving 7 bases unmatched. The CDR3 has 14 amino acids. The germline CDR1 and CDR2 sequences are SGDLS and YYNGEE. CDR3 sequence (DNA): TGTGCCAGCAGCCCGCAGGGGGGCAGTCAGCCCCAGCATTTT. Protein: CASSPQGGSQPQHF.

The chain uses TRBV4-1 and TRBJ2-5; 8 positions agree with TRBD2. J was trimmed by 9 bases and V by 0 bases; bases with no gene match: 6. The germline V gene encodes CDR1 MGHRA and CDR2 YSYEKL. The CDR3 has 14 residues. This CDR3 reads CASSQDTLRGAQYF. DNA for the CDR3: TGCGCCAGCAGCCAAGATACCCTGCGGGGGGCCCAGTACTTC.